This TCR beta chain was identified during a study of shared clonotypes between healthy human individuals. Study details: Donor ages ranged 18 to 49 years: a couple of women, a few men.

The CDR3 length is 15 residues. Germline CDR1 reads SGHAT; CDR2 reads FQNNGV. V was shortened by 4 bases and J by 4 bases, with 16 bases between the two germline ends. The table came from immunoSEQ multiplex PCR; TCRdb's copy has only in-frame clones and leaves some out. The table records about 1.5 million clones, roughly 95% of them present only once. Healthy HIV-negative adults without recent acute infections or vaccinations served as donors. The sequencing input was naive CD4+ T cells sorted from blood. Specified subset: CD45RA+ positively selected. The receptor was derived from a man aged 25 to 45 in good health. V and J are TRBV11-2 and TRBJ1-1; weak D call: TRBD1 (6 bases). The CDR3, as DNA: TGTGCCAGCAGCTACACGATTACAGGGCGCACTGAAGCTTTCTTT. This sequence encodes CASSYTITGRTEAFF.